These 28 T cell receptor beta chains were all obtained from the same sample, sequenced in a study of control samples from healthy donors and cancer patients. Sequencing used immunoSEQ multiplex PCR; TCRdb keeps in-frame clones, though not all of them. The table has roughly 69,000 clones, around 87% seen once; the top ten hold over 2%. Input material: PBMCs. These receptors were taken from a woman in her forties or fifties with head and neck cancer.

This CDR3 is CASRAQGVYEQYF. The DNA for the CDR3 is TGTGCCAGTAGGGCGCAGGGTGTCTACGAGCAGTACTTC. The rearrangement joins TRBV19 to TRBJ2-7, with D perhaps TRBD1 (5 bases). This CDR3 is 13 amino acids long. Germline values: CDR1 LNHDA, CDR2 SQIVND (reference sequence). The V end lost 6 bases, the J end lost 3 bases, and 12 bases lay between the germline ends. Filled out from reference TRBV19 and TRBJ2-7, the complete variable domain reads DGGITQSPKYLFRKEGQNVTLSCEQNLNHDAMYWYRQDPGQGLRLIYYSQIVNDFQKGDIAEGYSVSREKKESFPLTVTSAQKNPTAFYLCASRAQGVYEQYFGPGTRLTVT.

The rearrangement joins TRBV4-1 to TRBJ1-1, with 9 bases fitting TRBD1. Unmatched junction bases numbered 8, after V lost 0 bases and J lost 3 bases. CDR1 MGHRA and CDR2 YSYEKL come from the germline V gene. The CDR3 is made up of 17 amino acids. The CDR3 nucleotides are TGCGCCAGCAGCCAAGATCCACAGGGGGCGCAGGACACTGAAGCTTTCTTT. Amino acids: CASSQDPQGAQDTEAFF.

The chain uses TRBV14 and TRBJ1-3; D is unclear. The CDR3 extends over 17 amino acids. Germline CDR1 SGHDN, CDR2 FVKESK. V gave up 0 bases and J gave up 8 bases, with 20 bases separating them. The CDR3: CASSQELGLSDGHTIYF. The CDR3 bases are TGTGCCAGCAGCCAAGAACTCGGGCTTTCAGACGGGCACACCATATATTTT.

The chain is built from TRBV6-6 and TRBJ2-6, with TRBD1 as a possible D gene (7 bases). Trimming took off 5 bases at V and 2 bases at J, with 25 bases between the two ends. Germline V lookup: CDR1 MNHNY, CDR2 SVGAGI (reference sequence). This CDR3 is built from 20 residues. This chain's CDR3 is CASSPRGRGTAGPGANVLTF. In nucleotides, the CDR3 is TGTGCCAGCAGTCCTCGAGGAAGGGGGACAGCGGGTCCTGGGGCCAACGTCCTGACTTTC.

J is TRBJ1-5 and V is TRBV25-1, with TRBD1 identical over 8 bases. The germline V gene has CDR1 MGHDK and CDR2 SYGVNS. The CDR3 has 16 amino acids. The trim removed 4 bases at V and 3 bases at J, leaving 8 bases unmatched. CDR3 protein: CASSASTGDPNQPQHF. The CDR3 region has the DNA TGTGCCAGCAGTGCCTCGACAGGGGACCCCAATCAGCCCCAGCATTTT.

The gene calls are TRBV12-1 and TRBJ1-5; the table's D gene call, TRBD1, was not cross checked with the DNA. TRBV12-1 is given as a pseudogene. The CDR3 length is 20 residues. The CDR3 region is CASSPPATRDRDQTPRAQHF. CDR3 DNA sequence: TGTGCCAGCAGCCCACCGGCAACCCGGGACAGGGATCAGACACCACGAGCCCAGCATTTT.

In this sample, this clone turned up once. The chain couples TRBV2 to TRBJ1-1; D not certain. Between the trimmed V and J ends, which lost 0 bases and 11 bases, there was a span of 10 bases. Germline CDR1 and CDR2: SNHLY and FYNNEI. This CDR3 is built from 12 residues. CDR3 nucleotides: TGTGCCAGCAGTGAAGCTTACATTGGGGCTTTCTTT. It encodes CASSEAYIGAFF. Full variable domain (rest looked up from reference TRBV2 and TRBJ1-1): EPEVTQTPSHQVTQMGQEVILRCVPISNHLYFYWYRQILGQKVEFLVSFYNNEISEKSEIFDDQFSVERPDGSNFTLKIRSTKLEDSAMYFCASSEAYIGAFFGQGTRLTVV.

This chain joins TRBV25-1 and TRBJ1-1; D may be TRBD1 (6 bases). The CDR3 covers 14 residues. V lost 3 bases and J 5 bases, leaving 13 bases between the germline ends. Looked up from germline, CDR1 is MGHDK and CDR2 is SYGVNS. The DNA for the CDR3 is TGTGCCAGCAGTGATGTTGGGGGGCGAACTGAAGCTTTCTTT. The encoded protein is CASSDVGGRTEAFF.

The gene calls are TRBV28 and TRBJ1-2; 7 nucleotides line up with TRBD1. The CDR3 length is 16 residues. J was trimmed by 2 bases and V by 5 bases; bases with no gene match: 11. CDR1 and CDR2 from the germline V gene are MDHEN and SYDVKM. The CDR3 loop reads CASSADRAVGNYGYTF. CDR3 nucleotide sequence: TGTGCCAGCAGTGCCGACAGGGCGGTTGGCAACTATGGCTACACCTTC.

This chain links TRBV7-3 with TRBJ2-1; tentative D call: TRBD1 (6 bases). Germline V lookup: CDR1 SGHTA, CDR2 FQGTGA. The V gene lost 2 bases and the J gene lost 0 bases, with 8 bases spanning the gap. The CDR3 runs to 15 residues. This CDR3 reads CASSLSRGSYNEQFF. The CDR3 nucleotides read TGTGCCAGCAGCTTATCCAGGGGCTCCTACAATGAGCAGTTCTTC.

V is TRBV28 and J is TRBJ2-7; 7 bases are shared with TRBD2. Trimming at V came to 7 bases and at J to 0 bases, leaving 9 bases not matched to a gene. The CDR3 has 15 amino acids. The germline V gene encodes CDR1 MDHEN and CDR2 SYDVKM. CDR3 coding DNA: TGTGCCAGCACCAGGACTAGAAGGTTCTCCTACGAGCAGTACTTC. Amino acids: CASTRTRRFSYEQYF.

V gene TRBV5-4 combines with J gene TRBJ2-1; 9 positions agree with TRBD2. Germline V gene sequence: CDR1 SGHNT, CDR2 YYREEE (reference sequence). This CDR3 spans 18 amino acids. Trimming removed 4 bases from V and 6 bases from J; junction bases left unmatched: 17. CDR3 DNA sequence: TGTGCCAGCAGCCCCTGGGGCGGGGGGGTGTCAGGGCTCAATGAGCAGTTCTTC. Translated, it gives CASSPWGGGVSGLNEQFF.

V and J are TRBV5-4 and TRBJ1-1, with 8 bases matching TRBD1. J gave up 3 bases and V 4 bases, and 11 bases lay outside the gene matches. CDR1 and CDR2 (germline): SGHNT, YYREEE (reference sequence). The CDR3 has 16 residues. In DNA, the CDR3 is TGTGCCAGCAGCCGGGGCCTATTACAGGGGGACACTGAAGCTTTCTTT. As protein: CASSRGLLQGDTEAFF.

Concerning this clone itself: The sample contains more than one DNA sequence encoding this CDR3. The rearrangement joins TRBV4-1 to TRBJ2-3, with D maybe TRBD1 (6 bases). This CDR3 region has 17 residues. The V end lost 0 bases, the J end lost 2 bases, and 15 bases lay between the germline ends. Germline lookup yields CDR1 MGHRA and CDR2 YSYEKL. CDR3 nucleotide sequence: TGCGCCAGCAGCCAAGAAGGGACGGGGACACTCACAGATACGCAGTATTTT. This translates into CASSQEGTGTLTDTQYF.

This sequence joins TRBV2 and TRBJ1-5, with TRBD1 as a possible D gene (5 bases). Trimming took off 7 bases at V and 7 bases at J, with 11 bases between the two ends. From germline, CDR1 is SNHLY and CDR2 FYNNEI. The CDR3 totals 12 residues. CDR3 nucleotides: TGTGCCAGCACGCAGGGTAACCAGCCCCAGCATTTT. Its translation: CASTQGNQPQHF.

The chain has TRBV6-8 and TRBJ1-5; D possibly corresponds to TRBD1 (5 bases). There are 16 residues in the CDR3. V was cut by 5 bases and J by 0 bases, with 14 bases left in between. Germline assignment: CDR1 MNHGY and CDR2 SAAAGT. The CDR3 protein is CASSGGRAYSNQPQHF. DNA for the CDR3: TGTGCCAGCAGTGGGGGTAGGGCGTATAGCAATCAGCCCCAGCATTTT.

The chain is built from TRBV2 and TRBJ2-7, with 9 bases that match TRBD1. The CDR3 consists of 14 residues. With 7 bases clipped from V and 0 bases from J, the junction kept 4 bases outside the gene matches. CDR1 and CDR2 from the germline V gene are SNHLY and FYNNEI. CDR3 sequence (DNA): TGTGCCAGCACCCACAGGGGGCACTCCTACGAGCAGTACTTC. Translation: CASTHRGHSYEQYF.

The J gene is TRBJ2-2, the V gene TRBV5-1; D is possibly TRBD2 (5 bases). CDR1 is SGHRS and CDR2 is YFSETQ in the germline V gene. V shed 6 bases and J shed 5 bases, with 11 bases lying between them. There are 13 residues in the CDR3. CDR3 DNA sequence: TGCGCCAGCAACCTCAGAGGGACCGGGGAGCTGTTTTTT. Translated: CASNLRGTGELFF.

The gene calls are TRBV30 and TRBJ1-6, with D unresolved. The CDR3 sequence is 11 residues long. The V end was cut by 3 bases, the J end by 9 bases, with 6 bases between. Germline lookup yields CDR1 GTSNPN and CDR2 SVGIG (reference sequence). This CDR3 is CAWSLGSPLHF. DNA of the CDR3: TGTGCCTGGAGCCTCGGTTCACCCCTCCACTTT.

The CDR3 sequence: CASSLVTAGGYGYTF. For the CDR3, the DNA is TGTGCCAGCAGCTTGGTGACGGCCGGTGGGTATGGCTACACCTTC. The genes are TRBV5-8 and TRBJ1-2; no clear D. CDR1 is SGHTS, CDR2 YDEGEE, per germline. The V end lost 0 bases, the J end lost 5 bases, and 14 bases lay between the germline ends. The CDR3 runs 15 residues.

The V and J genes are TRBV18 and TRBJ2-7; 10 nucleotides match TRBD1. Unmatched junction bases numbered 4, after V lost 4 bases and J lost 4 bases. There are 14 residues in the CDR3. Germline V gene lookup returns CDR1 KGHSH and CDR2 LQKENI. CDR3: CASSRTGGNYEQYF. The CDR3 region has the DNA TGTGCCAGCTCACGGACAGGGGGAAATTACGAGCAGTACTTC. Complete variable domain (other parts from reference TRBV18 and TRBJ2-7): NAGVMQNPRHLVRRRGQEARLRCSPMKGHSHVYWYRQLPEEGLKFMVYLQKENIIDESGMPKERFSAEFPKEGPSILRIQQVVRGDSAAYFCASSRTGGNYEQYFGPGTRLTVT.

This chain links TRBV7-8 with TRBJ1-6; maybe TRBD1 (6 bases). V lost 1 base, J lost 10 bases, and 20 bases lay in between. CDR1 and CDR2 (germline): SGHVS, FQNEAQ. This CDR3 is built from 17 residues. CDR3: CASSLETGGGLISPLHF. CDR3 DNA: TGTGCCAGCAGCTTAGAGACAGGCGGGGGTCTCATCTCACCCCTCCACTTT.

V usage is TRBV5-1 and J usage is TRBJ1-1; D possibly corresponds to TRBD1 (6 bases). CDR1 and CDR2 (germline): SGHRS, YFSETQ. The V gene lost 3 bases and the J gene lost 0 bases, with 21 bases spanning the gap. CDR3 length equals 18 residues. CDR3 DNA sequence: TGCGCCAGCAGCTCGGCGAGGGGGGGTGTTTCCATGAACACTGAAGCTTTCTTT. Its protein is CASSSARGGVSMNTEAFF.

This chain connects TRBV7-2 to TRBJ1-1; D gene unclear. This CDR3 spans 12 amino acids. The germline V gene encodes CDR1 SGHTA and CDR2 FQGNSA. Trimming shortened V by 5 bases and J by 2 bases, and 6 bases separated the two germline ends. The CDR3 DNA reads as TGTGCCAGCAGCGAGATTAACACTGAAGCTTTCTTT. Encoded protein: CASSEINTEAFF.

The chain carries TRBV7-2 and TRBJ1-2, with 9 bases fitting TRBD1. The CDR3 has 14 residues. Per the germline V gene, CDR1 is SGHTA and CDR2 is FQGNSA. V lost 4 bases and J lost 8; bases outside the gene matches: 8. The CDR3 sequence is CASSSRDRVGGYTF. The CDR3 nucleotides are TGTGCCAGCAGCTCCAGGGACAGGGTGGGAGGCTACACCTTC.

The chain links TRBV18 to TRBJ2-2; weak D call: TRBD1 (5 bases). In germline, CDR1 is KGHSH, CDR2 LQKENI. The V end was cut by 2 bases, the J end by 0 bases, with 13 bases between. The CDR3 covers 17 residues. The CDR3 nucleotides read TGTGCCAGCTCACCATCGACAGTTCCTTCGAACACCGGGGAGCTGTTTTTT. As protein: CASSPSTVPSNTGELFF.

The gene calls are TRBV6-2 or TRBV6-3 and TRBJ2-3; D ambiguous. V shed 6 bases and J shed 11 bases, with 21 bases lying between them. The CDR3 length is 14 residues. CDR1 is MNHEY, CDR2 SVGEGT, per germline. The CDR3 DNA follows: TGTGCCAGCAGCCTCATACCGGGCTCCGGCCGGCAGTATTTT. Protein product: CASSLIPGSGRQYF.

The chain recombines TRBV19 with TRBJ1-5; D uncertain. Germline V gives CDR1 LNHDA, CDR2 SQIVND (reference sequence). There are 16 residues in the CDR3. V was trimmed by 3 bases and J by 4 bases, leaving 16 bases between them. This CDR3 is CASSIDRATPNQPQHF. The CDR3 coding sequence is TGTGCCAGTAGTATCGACCGGGCGACTCCAAATCAGCCCCAGCATTTT.